This TCR beta chain came from a study of cytomegalovirus exposure and HLA in healthy donors. Study observations and caveats: Reported performance of the classifier showed diagnosis of cytomegalovirus status with high specificity and sensitivity.

Generated by immunoSEQ multiplex PCR, the TCRdb table keeps only in-frame clones and is missing some. The sample lists 65,000 to 80,000 clones, around 95% occurring once. For this clone: The antigen is not known.

This CDR3 has 14 amino acids. V lost 8 bases and J lost 1; bases outside the gene matches: 6. Germline V gene data show CDR1 as SNHLY and CDR2 as FYNNEI. This receptor was obtained from a woman under 30 in good health and CMV-seropositive. The sample consisted of PBMCs. This rearrangement joins TRBV2 to TRBJ2-5; TRBD2 agrees at 8 bases. CDR3 coding DNA: TGTGCCAGCCAGCGGAGCGGGAGCCAAGAGACCCAGTACTTC. Residues: CASQRSGSQETQYF.